The next 24 T cell receptor beta chains were all read from a single sample in a study of human T cells and chemical hapten exposure. Time point defined: patch test 3, about 24 weeks after DPC sensitization. Sample treatment: therapeutic diphenylcyclopropenone sensitization with weekly scalp DPC. TCRdb analysed the RACE reads with MiXCR anew, one entry per CDR3 protein. The sample yields some 79,000 distinct CDR3 sequences, roughly a tenth seen once. This sample comprised whole blood, obtained in connection with sensitization to the hapten diphenylcyclopropenone (DPC). The receptor set was obtained from a woman aged 45-65 years with alopecia areata. Some clones in this sample may be carry-over from other donors' samples.

The chain employs TRBV11-2 and TRBJ1-3, with TRBD1 identical over 9 bases. CDR3 length: 13 amino acids. Germline V gene data show CDR1 as SGHAT and CDR2 as FQNNGV. The J segment lost 7 bases and the V segment lost 4 bases, leaving 2 bases of the junction unmatched. CDR3: CASSSGQGNTIYF. CDR3 bases: TGTGCCAGCAGCTCAGGACAGGGGAACACCATATATTTT.

Many counts were recorded for this clonotype. The chain couples TRBV29-1 to TRBJ2-6, with D perhaps matching TRBD1 or TRBD2 (5 bases each). V shed 4 bases and J shed 0 bases, with 7 bases lying between them. CDR3 length: 14 amino acids. Looked up from germline, CDR1 is SQVTM and CDR2 is ANQGSEA. The CDR3 sequence is CSVGGVSGANVLTF. CDR3 in DNA: TGCAGCGTTGGAGGGGTCTCTGGGGCCAACGTCCTGACTTTC.

This clonotype came up a few times. The chain is built from TRBV9 and TRBJ2-3; 9 nucleotides agree with TRBD2. CDR1 and CDR2 (germline): SGDLS, YYNGEE. The CDR3 has 17 residues. J was trimmed by 2 bases and V by 2 bases; bases with no gene match: 9. CDR3 sequence (DNA): TGTGCCAGCAGCGTCAACCCGACTAGCGGACTCACAGATACGCAGTATTTT. As protein: CASSVNPTSGLTDTQYF.

Comment on this clonotype: Being one base from a much bigger clone, this may be a read error. The conserved final phenylalanine or tryptophan is absent from the CDR3, which likely points to a read error. This chain uses TRBV24-1 with TRBJ2-2; D is uncertain. Germline CDR1 KGHDR, CDR2 SFDVKD. The CDR3 spans 15 residues. With 2 bases removed from V and 3 bases from J, the gap between germline ends came to 9 bases. The chain's CDR3 is CATSDSGRHTGELFS. CDR3 DNA sequence: TGTGCCACCAGTGATTCTGGCAGACACACCGGGGAGCTGTTTTCT.

In its sample, this clonotype was seen many times. This chain joins TRBV28 and TRBJ1-5; D ambiguous. The CDR3 extends over 16 amino acids. CDR1 and CDR2 from the germline V gene are MDHEN and SYDVKM. Trimming removed 1 base at V and 5 bases at J, with 15 bases between. Here the CDR3 reads CASSLSAPRAHQPQHF. The CDR3 coding sequence is TGTGCCAGCAGTTTATCCGCCCCGAGGGCCCATCAGCCCCAGCATTTT.

The chain is built from TRBV7-2 and TRBJ1-5, with 7 bases fitting TRBD1. The CDR3 has 16 residues. After removal of 1 base from V and 4 bases from J, the junction contained 7 bases not matched to a gene. CDR1 and CDR2 from the germline V gene are SGHTA and FQGNSA. The CDR3 DNA is TGTGCCAGCAGCTTAGGATCGGGACAGAGAAATCAGCCCCAGCATTTT. Translating it yields CASSLGSGQRNQPQHF.

This clonotype has a count of ten or more. The chain joins TRBV6-4 to TRBJ2-1; 7 nucleotides align to TRBD1. V was pared by 4 bases and J by 1 base, with 4 bases of the junction left unmatched. Germline V gene lookup returns CDR1 MRHNA and CDR2 SNTAGT. CDR3 length: 15 residues. CDR3 loop: CASSVETGSYNEQFF. The CDR3 DNA reads TGTGCCAGCAGTGTAGAGACAGGGTCCTACAATGAGCAGTTCTTC.

This clonotype was recorded a few times. The V gene is TRBV24-1, the J gene TRBJ2-5; D not resolved. There are 13 residues in the CDR3. CDR1 is KGHDR, CDR2 SFDVKD, per germline. The germline V and J ends were trimmed by 4 bases and 4 bases, with 9 bases remaining between them. The CDR3: CATSDLIRETQYF. For the CDR3, the DNA is TGTGCCACCAGTGACCTGATCAGAGAGACCCAGTACTTC.

This clonotype has a count of ten or more. The chain couples TRBV28 to TRBJ2-4; 14 nucleotides agree with TRBD2. Looked up from germline, CDR1 is MDHEN and CDR2 is SYDVKM. The J segment lost 7 bases and the V segment lost 7 bases, leaving 9 bases of the junction unmatched. The CDR3 length is 16 residues. The CDR3 coding sequence is TGTGCCAGCAATCCGCGGGGACTAGCGGGAGTGAACATTCAGTACTTC. Protein sequence: CASNPRGLAGVNIQYF. Filled out from reference TRBV28 and TRBJ2-4, the complete variable domain reads DVKVTQSSRYLVKRTGEKVFLECVQDMDHENMFWYRQDPGLGLRLIYFSYDVKMKEKGDIPEGYSVSREKKERFSLILESASTNQTSMYLCASNPRGLAGVNIQYFGAGTRLSVL.

Only a few counts were recorded for this clonotype. The CDR3 bases are TGCAGTGCTAGAGCGCCTGGACTAGCGGTAACAGATACGCAGTATTTT. It yields the protein CSARAPGLAVTDTQYF. The chain couples TRBV20-1 to TRBJ2-3, with TRBD2 matching 10 bases. Germline V gene sequence: CDR1 DFQATT, CDR2 SNEGSKA (reference sequence). CDR3 length: 16 residues. Trimming at V came to 1 base and at J to 3 bases, leaving 7 bases not matched to a gene.

This rearrangement joins TRBV12-3 or TRBV12-4 to TRBJ2-6, with D hard to call. Trimming cost V 6 bases and J 2 bases, with 11 bases left between them. The CDR3 length is 15 residues. CDR3 nucleotides: TGTGCCAGCAGCCAAATGGGGACTGGGGCCAACGTCCTGACTTTC. Translating it yields CASSQMGTGANVLTF.

Note on this clonotype: One end of the junction does not line up with germline, which may come from a read error. This chain joins TRBV20-1 and TRBJ1-1; D unresolved. This CDR3 is 11 amino acids long. CDR1 is DFQATT, CDR2 SNEGSKA, per germline (reference sequence). CDR3 protein: CSAYYRAEASF. The CDR3 DNA sequence: TGCAGTGCCTACTATCGGGCTGAAGCTTCCTTT.

This clonotype has ten or more counts. The CDR3 loop reads CASSPPPTDTQYF. The CDR3, as DNA: TGTGCCAGCAGCCCTCCGCCAACAGATACGCAGTATTTT. The V call is TRBV7-9, the J call TRBJ2-3; D ambiguous. Trimming pared 5 bases from V and 3 bases from J, leaving 9 bases between. Germline V CDR1 and CDR2: SEHNR, FQNEAQ (reference sequence). The CDR3 covers 13 residues.

The chain uses TRBV6-5 and TRBJ2-6; 10 positions agree with TRBD2. V trimming: 8 bases; J trimming: 7 bases; junction bases outside the gene matches: 11. Germline CDR1 is MNHEY and CDR2 is SVGAGI. This CDR3 contains 16 residues. The CDR3 DNA reads as TGTGCCAGCTCGGGACTAGCGTCTGTCGAAGCCAACGTCCTGACTTTC. Its translation is CASSGLASVEANVLTF.

The chain carries TRBV7-9 and TRBJ2-1, with 10 bases aligning to TRBD1. The CDR3 sequence is 16 residues long. Germline CDR1 reads SEHNR; CDR2 reads FQNEAQ (reference sequence). V shed 6 bases and J 4 bases; nucleotides not matched to a gene: 9. The CDR3 protein is CASSPGQGRIYNEQFF. For the CDR3, the DNA is TGTGCCAGCAGTCCGGGACAGGGGCGAATTTACAATGAGCAGTTCTTC.

This chain connects TRBV7-3 to TRBJ2-1; unclear D gene. V dropped 5 bases and J dropped 0 bases, with 11 bases sitting between them. This CDR3 contains 15 residues. CDR1 and CDR2 from the germline V gene are SGHTA and FQGTGA. The CDR3 nucleotides are TGTGCCAGCAGCCTCATGGGAAGCTCCTACAATGAGCAGTTCTTC. The encoded protein is CASSLMGSSYNEQFF.

This clonotype was counted at least ten times. This CDR3 reads CSALRVNTEAFF. CDR3 nucleotide sequence: TGCAGCGCTCTCAGGGTGAACACTGAAGCTTTCTTT. The chain combines TRBV29-1 with TRBJ1-1; tentative D call: TRBD1 (5 bases). Germline CDR1 SQVTM, CDR2 ANQGSEA. The germline V and J ends were trimmed by 7 bases and 0 bases, with 9 bases remaining between them. This CDR3 comprises 12 residues.

The J gene is TRBJ2-6, the V gene TRBV11-2; tentatively, D is TRBD2 (6 bases). V lost 0 bases to trimming and J lost 0 bases, with 12 bases between them. The CDR3 contains 18 residues. Germline assignment: CDR1 SGHAT and CDR2 FQNNGV. The CDR3 region is CASSLDRGLLSGANVLTF. Here the CDR3 DNA reads TGTGCCAGCAGCTTAGATCGGGGACTCCTCTCTGGGGCCAACGTCCTGACTTTC.

This clonotype was counted between two and nine times. The V call is TRBV11-2, the J call TRBJ2-1, with TRBD2 identical over 11 bases. Germline V gene lookup returns CDR1 SGHAT and CDR2 FQNNGV. The junction had 11 bases not matched to a gene; V was cut back by 4 bases and J by 9 bases. This CDR3 spans 16 amino acids. CDR3 region: CASSSIAGGRRGEQFF. The CDR3 DNA is TGTGCCAGCAGCTCTATAGCGGGAGGGAGGCGAGGTGAGCAGTTCTTC.

This clonotype was detected many times. The genes are TRBV4-2 and TRBJ2-7; a weak D match, TRBD1 (6 bases). The V gene's germline CDR1 is LGHNA and CDR2 YNFKEQ. Deletions cut 3 bases from V and 6 bases from J, with 15 bases between. The CDR3 is 14 residues long. The CDR3 coding sequence is TGTGCCAGCAGCCAGGGACATGGTTTGGCCGAGCAGTACTTC. It translates to CASSQGHGLAEQYF.

This clonotype was observed many times. The V and J genes are TRBV12-3 or TRBV12-4 and TRBJ1-1, with a possible D match to TRBD1 (6 bases). The V and J ends lost 5 bases and 1 base respectively, with 8 bases between them. The CDR3 runs to 13 residues. The CDR3 coding sequence is TGTGCCAGCAGTGGGGGCCAGAACACTGAAGCTTTCTTT. Its protein product is CASSGGQNTEAFF.

In the case of this clonotype: A read error is possible here, since a much larger clone lies one base away. The genes are TRBV6-2 or TRBV6-3 and TRBJ2-7; tentative D call: TRBD2 (5 bases). The germline CDR1 and CDR2 sequences are MNHEY and SVGEGT. The CDR3 totals 14 residues. The V end lost 0 bases, the J end lost 9 bases, and 15 bases lay between the germline ends. The CDR3 protein is CASSYSIERIGQYF. CDR3 DNA: TGTGCCAGCAGTTACTCGATCGAGCGGATCGGGCAGTACTTC.

Only a few counts were recorded for this clonotype. This chain uses TRBV5-1 with TRBJ2-5; the match to TRBD2 covers 14 bases. Germline loops: CDR1 SGHRS, CDR2 YFSETQ. The CDR3 is made up of 18 amino acids. V lost 0 bases, J lost 3 bases, and 7 bases stayed unmatched. For the CDR3, the DNA is TGCGCCAGCAGCTTGGAAGGACTAGCGGGAGGATTAAAAGAGACCCAGTACTTC. Its translation: CASSLEGLAGGLKETQYF.

This clonotype appeared a few times. The J gene is TRBJ1-1, the V gene TRBV29-1; a weak D match, TRBD1 (5 bases). V was pared by 5 bases and J by 3 bases, with 13 bases between. CDR1 is SQVTM, CDR2 ANQGSEA, per germline. This CDR3 has 13 amino acids. CDR3 protein: CSVQSGGYTEAFF. In DNA, the CDR3 is TGCAGCGTTCAAAGTGGGGGGTACACTGAAGCTTTCTTT.